This T cell receptor (beta chain) was retrieved from a study of T cell repertoires in cytomegalovirus infection. Study-wide context: Public TCR beta signatures indicated both CMV infection and matching HLA type.

TCRdb redid the calling of the reads with MiXCR, one entry per CDR3 protein. The sample holds more than 650,000 distinct CDR3 sequences; roughly a third are singletons and the top ten take around 2.8%. In this sample, this clonotype turned up many times. Its antigen is not identified. Whole-study findings and limits: Frequencies of public TCR beta families were cumulated, and this identified carriers of CMV plus the relevant HLA.

CDR3 size: 14 residues. Trimming removed 0 bases from V and 7 bases from J, with 10 bases in between. CDR1 and CDR2 (germline): MNHEY, SMNVEV (reference sequence). The clonotype comes from a human donor in good health (CMV status not recorded). Some clones in this sample may be carry-over from other donors' samples. J is TRBJ1-5 and V is TRBV27; the D gene is possibly TRBD1 (6 bases). Sequenced material: PBMCs. Here the CDR3 DNA reads TGTGCCAGCAGTTTATCGGGGGGACACCAGCCCCAGCATTTT. Its protein is CASSLSGGHQPQHF.